Each of the 13 T cell receptor beta chains below was sequenced from the same sample in a study of CD8 T cells in ankylosing spondylitis. The study's findings and limits: Typical of ankylosing spondylitis blood, it appeared, was a TCR beta motif of seven to nine highly homologous variants.

For these TCRs, the target antigens are not known. In TCRdb, the 5' RACE reads were re-called with MiXCR into one record per CDR3 protein. The table includes approximately 140,000 distinct CDR3 sequences, about 15% detected once. Sequencing input: blood, either unsorted or a sorted T cell fraction (not recorded which). Receptors were obtained from a male donor with ankylosing spondylitis.

This clonotype appeared a few times. This sequence joins TRBV24-1 and TRBJ2-3, with D perhaps given as TRBD1 or TRBD2 (5 bases each). CDR3 length: 15 amino acids. Germline CDR1 reads KGHDR; CDR2 reads SFDVKD. Trimming removed 4 bases at V and 4 bases at J, with 14 bases between. This CDR3 reads CATSEGASRADTQYF. The CDR3 region has the DNA TGTGCCACCAGTGAAGGGGCTAGCCGCGCAGATACGCAGTATTTT.

This clonotype came up a few times. The chain couples TRBV24-1 to TRBJ1-4; perhaps TRBD1 as D (6 bases). V dropped 9 bases and J dropped 8 bases, with 18 bases sitting between them. CDR1 KGHDR and CDR2 SFDVKD come from the germline V gene. This CDR3 is 14 amino acids long. The CDR3 is CATLRWGGEEKLFF. The CDR3 DNA sequence: TGTGCCACCCTCCGGTGGGGGGGCGAAGAAAAACTGTTTTTT.

This clonotype is medium-sized in the sample. The chain links TRBV6-1 to TRBJ2-1; the match to TRBD1 covers 8 bases. Germline lookup yields CDR1 MNHNS and CDR2 SASEGT. Trimming cost V 5 bases and J 6 bases; bases outside gene matches: 12. The CDR3 contains 16 residues. CDR3 loop: CASSTEIGTGGNEQFF. The DNA for the CDR3 is TGTGCCAGCAGTACGGAAATCGGCACAGGGGGCAATGAGCAGTTCTTC.

This clonotype was seen only a few times. V usage is TRBV11-2 and J usage is TRBJ2-7, with 8 bases identical to TRBD2. Unmatched junction bases numbered 7, after V lost 0 bases and J lost 0 bases. Germline values: CDR1 SGHAT, CDR2 FQNNGV. CDR3 size: 17 residues. The CDR3 loop is CASSLEGVSGASYEQYF. The CDR3 coding sequence is TGTGCCAGCAGCTTAGAGGGGGTTAGCGGGGCCTCCTACGAGCAGTACTTC.

The chain joins TRBV30 to TRBJ2-3, with D maybe TRBD2 (7 bases). The CDR3 covers 14 residues. Trimming left V 5 bases short and J 1 base short, with 13 bases between. Germline V gives CDR1 GTSNPN, CDR2 SVGIG (reference sequence). CDR3 in amino acids: CAWGGGGGTDTQYF. CDR3 nucleotides: TGTGCCTGGGGGGGCGGGGGAGGCACAGATACGCAGTATTTT.

This clonotype has just a few counts. The chain has TRBV7-9 and TRBJ2-1; D gene ambiguous. This CDR3 contains 13 residues. Trimming took 7 bases from V and 5 from J, leaving 12 bases between them. CDR1 and CDR2 from the germline V gene are SEHNR and FQNEAQ (reference sequence). CDR3: CASTPPWDNEQFF. The DNA of the CDR3 is TGTGCCAGCACCCCACCCTGGGACAATGAGCAGTTCTTC.

As regards this clonotype: A much larger clonotype is one base distant, so this may be a read error. The chain uses TRBV6-2 or TRBV6-3 and TRBJ2-1; 10 bases map to TRBD1. The CDR3 length is 18 residues. Germline CDR1 and CDR2: MNHEY and SVGEGT. CDR3 sequence (DNA): TGTGCCTGCAGTTACTCTTCGACAGGGGGCATCTCCTACAATGAGCAGTTCTTC. Translated, it gives CACSYSSTGGISYNEQFF.

This chain uses TRBV15 with TRBJ2-5; D remains unclear. CDR3 length: 16 residues. From germline, CDR1 is LNHNV and CDR2 YYDKDF (reference sequence). With 1 base removed from V and 5 bases from J, the gap between germline ends came to 17 bases. In nucleotides, the CDR3 is TGTGCCACCAGCAGAGCCCCAGAAGGGTCCGGGGAGACCCAGTACTTC. Amino acids: CATSRAPEGSGETQYF.

In its sample, this clonotype was seen many times. The CDR3 coding sequence is TGTGCCAGCAGTTTCTCCCCCGGGAGGGTTTCCTACGAGCAGTACTTC. The encoded protein is CASSFSPGRVSYEQYF. This chain joins TRBV28 and TRBJ2-7; the match to TRBD2 covers 8 bases. Germline V gives CDR1 MDHEN, CDR2 SYDVKM. Trimming took 3 bases from V and 1 from J; bases not matched to a gene: 8. The CDR3 is 16 amino acids.

The V and J genes are TRBV7-9 and TRBJ2-7, with D maybe TRBD2 (5 bases). V was trimmed by 5 bases and J by 4 bases, leaving 18 bases between them. CDR1 is SEHNR and CDR2 is FQNEAQ in the germline V gene (reference sequence). The CDR3 is made up of 15 amino acids. The CDR3 reads CASSPGPSSRYEQYF. The CDR3 DNA sequence: TGTGCCAGCAGCCCCGGACCTAGCTCGAGATACGAGCAGTACTTC.

Only a few counts were recorded for this clonotype. The chain recombines TRBV20-1 with TRBJ2-7; TRBD2 might be the D (5 bases). Trimming took 6 bases from V and 7 from J, leaving 25 bases between them. The CDR3 totals 15 residues. CDR1 and CDR2 (germline): DFQATT, SNEGSKA (reference sequence). CDR3 loop: CSARPSGKVVAEQYF. The CDR3 region has the DNA TGCAGTGCGCGCCCCTCGGGGAAAGTAGTAGCAGAGCAGTACTTC.

This clonotype showed up just a few times. The chain uses TRBV28 and TRBJ2-7; possibly TRBD2 for D (6 bases). Trimming stripped 7 bases from V and 3 bases from J, with 13 bases between. This CDR3 spans 13 amino acids. Germline CDR1 and CDR2: MDHEN and SYDVKM. CDR3 in amino acids: CASTGPEGYEQYF. The CDR3 region has the DNA TGTGCCAGCACAGGGCCGGAGGGCTACGAGCAGTACTTC.

In its sample, this clonotype was seen a few times. The chain employs TRBV29-1 and TRBJ2-1; the D gene is possibly TRBD1 (5 bases). V lost 3 bases, J lost 9 bases, and 6 bases lay in between. The CDR3 length is 10 residues. The germline V gene has CDR1 SQVTM and CDR2 ANQGSEA. The CDR3 bases are TGCAGCGTTGAGGGGCCTGAGCAGTTCTTC. Protein: CSVEGPEQFF.